This TCR beta chain was identified in a study of CD8 T cells in Susac syndrome. For the study at large: Sequenced Susac syndrome patients included over five with active disease and eight who were in remission.

Per germline, CDR1 SGHRS and CDR2 YFSETQ. Trimming left V 0 bases short and J 3 bases short, with 10 bases between. The CDR3 sequence is 15 residues long. Reverse transcription used about 0.45 to 1 ug RNA and random hexamers. The CDR3 of TCR beta was amplified by immunoSEQ multiplex PCR across 54 Vbeta and 13 Jbeta. MiXCR was run by TCRdb on the immunoSEQ multiplex PCR reads, yielding one entry per CDR3 protein. The sample lists under 200,000 distinct CDR3 sequences; about 91% were seen once. This sequence joins TRBV5-1 and TRBJ2-1; D remains ambiguous. The specimen sequenced was CD4+ T cells from PBMCs. The receptor comes from a human donor with Susac syndrome. DNA for the CDR3: TGCGCCAGCAGCTTGGCTCCAGCAGTCTACAATGAGCAGTTCTTC. This gives the protein CASSLAPAVYNEQFF.